The text below deals with one T cell receptor beta chain. The source of the sample is a study of PD-L1 blockade in urothelial cancer. V shed 5 bases, J shed 4 bases, and the junction held 2 bases outside the gene matches. In germline, CDR1 is SGHTA, CDR2 FQGNSA. The CDR3 is 13 residues long. Time point described: pretreatment peripheral blood. The repertoire was sequenced with immunoSEQ multiplex PCR; TCRdb's copy has only in-frame clones and lacks some. The sample gives around 130,000 clones, 70% to 85% of which show up once; about 2.9% is in the top ten. The material sequenced was PBMCs, taken around atezolizumab (anti-PD-L1) treatment. This sequence was found in a man aged 50-60 years with urothelial cancer. The V gene is TRBV7-2, the J gene TRBJ1-1; 9 bases map to TRBD1. The CDR3 region is CASSTDRGTEAFF. The CDR3 DNA follows: TGTGCCAGCAGCACGGACAGGGGCACTGAAGCTTTCTTT. Full variable domain (missing parts from reference TRBV7-2 and TRBJ1-1): GAGVSQSPSNKVTEKGKDVELRCDPISGHTALYWYRQSLGQGLEFLIYFQGNSAPDKSGLPSDRFSAERTGGSVSTLTIQRTQQEDSAVYLCASSTDRGTEAFFGQGTRLTVV.